This TCR beta chain was captured by sequencing in a study of monozygotic twins with cystic fibrosis. The wider study: Library input was around 2.8 micrograms of fragmented DNA, with approximately 15 PCR cycles.

CDR3 length: 14 residues. Trimming shortened V by 4 bases and J by 0 bases, and 8 bases separated the two germline ends. In germline, CDR1 is SGHTA, CDR2 FQGNSA. Assay: immunoSEQ multiplex PCR; the TCRdb copy retains only in-frame clones and omits some. In the table there are approximately 23,000 clones, about 83% of which are singletons. Material for sequencing was blood. This rearrangement joins TRBV7-2 to TRBJ2-3; no reliable D call. This TCR came from a woman aged 25 to 39 with cystic fibrosis. The CDR3 DNA reads as TGTGCCAGCAGCTCCTTAGACAGCACAGATACGCAGTATTTT. Its protein product is CASSSLDSTDTQYF. Combining the CDR3 with reference TRBV7-2 and TRBJ2-3 gives the whole variable domain GAGVSQSPSNKVTEKGKDVELRCDPISGHTALYWYRQSLGQGLEFLIYFQGNSAPDKSGLPSDRFSAERTGGSVSTLTIQRTQQEDSAVYLCASSSLDSTDTQYFGPGTRLTVL.